This TCR beta chain was identified during a study of T cells in Graves' hyperthyroidism and ophthalmopathy. Whole-study context: Peripheral blood sampling occurred at initial diagnosis, before any treatment.

Amplified regions were TCR beta CDR3 sequences from RNA transcripts. Carried out on the TCR CDR3, a first-round RT-PCR used the HTBI primer set. TCRdb analysed the multiplex PCR reads with MiXCR anew, one entry per CDR3 protein. The sample records about 260,000 distinct CDR3 sequences, about 25% being singletons. From germline, CDR1 is MNHEY and CDR2 SVGAGI. Trimming left V 1 base short and J 3 bases short, with 6 bases between. The CDR3 sequence is 13 residues long. The chain combines TRBV6-5 with TRBJ1-1, with a possible D match to TRBD1 (5 bases). Sequenced input: blood. This sequence was found in a man in his forties or fifties with Graves' hyperthyroidism that later progressed to Graves' ophthalmopathy. CDR3 nucleotide sequence: TGTGCCAGCAGTTACTTGGGGGACACTGAAGCTTTCTTT. Translated: CASSYLGDTEAFF.